This entry lists 23 T cell receptor beta chains sequenced from one sample in a study of pediatric ulcerative colitis. Sequencing used immunoSEQ multiplex PCR; TCRdb keeps in-frame clones, though not all of them. The table includes roughly 37,000 clones, 75% to 90% detected once. The source material was blood. The receptor source for this set is a girl between 10 and 17 years old with moderate ulcerative colitis.

V and J are TRBV4-3 and TRBJ2-3; TRBD2 agrees at 12 bases. CDR3 size: 19 residues. Germline-derived CDR1 and CDR2 are LGHNA and YSLEER. V lost 0 bases and J lost 2; bases outside the gene matches: 9. The CDR3 nucleotides are TGCGCCAGCAGCCAAGAACTAGCGGGGGGCCTCAAGTTCACAGATACGCAGTATTTT. Translating it yields CASSQELAGGLKFTDTQYF.

The V gene is TRBV9, the J gene TRBJ1-2, with 8 nucleotides matching TRBD1. Trimming took 4 bases from V and 6 from J; bases not matched to a gene: 14. The germline V gene encodes CDR1 SGDLS and CDR2 YYNGEE. This CDR3 region has 16 residues. The chain's CDR3 is CASSPSGGAGRNGYTF. The DNA of the CDR3 is TGTGCCAGCAGCCCATCAGGGGGCGCGGGGAGGAATGGCTACACCTTC.

The CDR3 DNA reads TGTGCCAGCAGCGAAGGGACAGGGGGTGAAAAACTGTTTTTT. Residues: CASSEGTGGEKLFF. The chain links TRBV7-9 to TRBJ1-4, with 11 bases identical to TRBD1. V shed 5 bases and J 7 bases; nucleotides not matched to a gene: 3. CDR1 and CDR2 from the germline V gene are SEHNR and FQNEAQ (reference sequence). The CDR3 is 14 amino acids.

The chain employs TRBV7-3 and TRBJ2-7; D possibly uses TRBD1 or TRBD2 (5 bases each). V shed 5 bases and J shed 0 bases, with 23 bases lying between them. Germline V CDR1 and CDR2: SGHTA, FQGTGA. This CDR3 is 18 amino acids long. The CDR3: CASSLGFSGTLPSYEQYF. DNA of the CDR3: TGTGCCAGCAGCCTGGGATTTTCCGGGACGCTCCCCTCCTACGAGCAGTACTTC.

V gene TRBV29-1 combines with J gene TRBJ2-7, with D possibly being TRBD2 (6 bases). Germline V CDR1 and CDR2: SQVTM, ANQGSEA. Trimming took off 7 bases at V and 0 bases at J, with 16 bases between the two ends. There are 14 residues in the CDR3. The CDR3 reads CSAKSAGTSYEQYF. The CDR3 nucleotides read TGCAGCGCCAAGTCAGCGGGTACCTCCTACGAGCAGTACTTC.

CDR3 sequence reads: CASSAAWGMNTEAFF. CDR3 sequence (DNA): TGTGCCAGCAGCGCCGCTTGGGGGATGAACACTGAAGCTTTCTTT. The rearrangement joins TRBV9 to TRBJ1-1, with TRBD1 as a possible D gene (5 bases). This CDR3 spans 15 amino acids. Per the germline V gene, CDR1 is SGDLS and CDR2 is YYNGEE. With 3 bases removed from V and 0 bases from J, the gap between germline ends came to 12 bases.

The sample holds a few counts of this clone. The chain employs TRBV6-1 and TRBJ1-5; D possibly corresponds to TRBD1 (5 bases). V was shortened by 11 bases and J by 7 bases, with 12 bases between the two germline ends. The CDR3 is 11 residues long. Germline V gene sequence: CDR1 MNHNS, CDR2 SASEGT. Here the CDR3 DNA reads TGTGCCGCTGGGGGGGGGCAGCCCCAGCATTTT. This sequence encodes CAAGGGQPQHF.

The chain combines TRBV10-1 with TRBJ1-4; possibly TRBD1 for D (5 bases). Germline V lookup: CDR1 WNHNN, CDR2 SYGVQD (reference sequence). The CDR3 is made up of 18 amino acids. V lost 3 bases to trimming and J lost 0 bases, with 17 bases between them. Here the CDR3 reads CASSERGGALTTNEKLFF. Here the CDR3 DNA reads TGCGCCAGCAGTGAAAGGGGAGGGGCGCTTACAACTAATGAAAAACTGTTTTTT.

V is TRBV19 and J is TRBJ1-2; D unresolved. The length of the CDR3 is 14 residues. Between the trimmed V and J ends, which lost 4 bases and 0 bases, there was a span of 9 bases. Germline V gene lookup returns CDR1 LNHDA and CDR2 SQIVND (reference sequence). The CDR3 bases are TGTGCCAGTAGTAGGAACAGAGCTAACTATGGCTACACCTTC. Amino acid sequence: CASSRNRANYGYTF.

The CDR3, as DNA: TGTGCCAGCAGCCCAGGGTCAGGGATCCGAAATGAGCAGTTCTTC. Encoded protein: CASSPGSGIRNEQFF. The chain uses TRBV11-3 and TRBJ2-1, with TRBD1 as a possible D gene (5 bases). The length of the CDR3 is 15 residues. Trimming shortened V by 5 bases and J by 7 bases, and 18 bases separated the two germline ends. Germline loops: CDR1 SGHNT, CDR2 YENEEA.

Of note for this clone: Other nucleotide sequences in the sample specify the same CDR3. CDR3 residues: CASSPSGSYEQYF. CDR3 nucleotides: TGCGCCAGCAGCCCCTCAGGGAGTTACGAGCAGTACTTC. V is TRBV5-1 and J is TRBJ2-7; D is possibly TRBD1 or TRBD2 (5 bases each). The CDR3 length is 13 residues. Germline-derived CDR1 and CDR2 are SGHRS and YFSETQ. V lost 4 bases to trimming and J lost 4 bases, with 12 bases between them.

The table lists this clone with a few counts. The CDR3 protein is CASATSSYGYTF. CDR3 coding DNA: TGTGCCAGCGCGACAAGCAGCTATGGCTACACCTTC. This chain connects TRBV25-1 to TRBJ1-2; D is uncertain. The CDR3 runs to 12 residues. The V and J ends lost 8 bases and 4 bases respectively, with 11 bases between them. Germline V lookup: CDR1 MGHDK, CDR2 SYGVNS.

The rearrangement links TRBV5-5 to TRBJ2-7; D is undetermined. Germline V gives CDR1 SGHKS, CDR2 YYEKEE (reference sequence). V lost 6 bases and J lost 3, with 13 bases in between. The CDR3 is 13 amino acids. The CDR3 DNA reads as TGTGCCAGCAAACCGGAAATTTACTACGAGCAGTACTTC. It is translated as CASKPEIYYEQYF.

This chain uses TRBV7-6 with TRBJ2-7, with 8 nucleotides matching TRBD2. Trimming cost V 8 bases and J 2 bases; bases outside gene matches: 5. Germline V gene sequence: CDR1 SGHVS, CDR2 FNYEAQ. The CDR3 consists of 13 residues. The CDR3 is CASGAGGPYEQYF. The CDR3, as DNA: TGTGCCAGCGGCGCGGGGGGCCCCTACGAGCAGTACTTC.

This sequence joins TRBV7-8 and TRBJ1-1, with D possibly being TRBD1 (5 bases). Germline CDR1 and CDR2: SGHVS and FQNEAQ. This CDR3 contains 14 residues. V was clipped by 4 bases and J by 3 bases, with 12 bases between them. CDR3 sequence reads: CASSWDPEDTEAFF. The CDR3, as DNA: TGTGCCAGCAGCTGGGACCCGGAGGACACTGAAGCTTTCTTT.

J is TRBJ2-7 and V is TRBV2; the match to TRBD1 covers 10 bases. This CDR3 contains 14 residues. J was trimmed by 4 bases and V by 4 bases; bases with no gene match: 4. Germline values: CDR1 SNHLY, CDR2 FYNNEI. The CDR3 nucleotides are TGTGCCAGCAGTGGTGGGACAGGGGAGTACGAGCAGTACTTC. Translated, it gives CASSGGTGEYEQYF.

The chain recombines TRBV30 with TRBJ2-5; D is undetermined. With 0 bases removed from V and 4 bases from J, the gap between germline ends came to 15 bases. The CDR3 consists of 15 residues. Germline V lookup: CDR1 GTSNPN, CDR2 SVGIG (reference sequence). The CDR3 nucleotides read TGTGCCTGGAGTGTACTATACAGCATAGGAGAGACCCAGTACTTC. Translated: CAWSVLYSIGETQYF.

Details on this clone: At one of its ends the junction is not consistent with the germline gene, which may arise from a read error. This rearrangement joins TRBV5-1 to TRBJ2-5; D call uncertain. Germline CDR1 SGHRS, CDR2 YFSETQ. This CDR3 is 12 amino acids long. The CDR3 DNA follows: TGCGCCAGCAGCTTGGTGGCGGAGAGCCAGTACTTC. Amino acid sequence: CASSLVAESQYF.

The chain combines TRBV19 with TRBJ1-2, with D possibly matching TRBD1 (5 bases). V lost 4 bases to trimming and J lost 7 bases, with 16 bases between them. The germline V gene encodes CDR1 LNHDA and CDR2 SQIVND (reference sequence). CDR3 length equals 14 residues. The CDR3 region is CASSTPPGGGGYTF. In nucleotides, the CDR3 is TGTGCCAGTAGTACCCCCCCGGGGGGGGGTGGCTACACCTTC.

The chain uses TRBV7-9 and TRBJ2-3; D ambiguous. The CDR3 covers 11 residues. V lost 8 bases, J lost 4 bases, and 7 bases lay in between. CDR1 is SEHNR, CDR2 FQNEAQ, per germline (reference sequence). DNA for the CDR3: TGTGCCAGCTTGAGAGCAGATACGCAGTATTTT. Protein product: CASLRADTQYF.

The gene calls are TRBV2 and TRBJ2-5; the D is unclear. Germline CDR1 is SNHLY and CDR2 is FYNNEI. This CDR3 has 13 residues. The germline V and J ends were trimmed by 3 bases and 4 bases, with 9 bases remaining between them. Here the CDR3 DNA reads TGTGCCAGCAGTGAGCAGCGTGGAGAGACCCAGTACTTC. It specifies CASSEQRGETQYF. The complete variable domain, with remaining parts taken from reference TRBV2 and TRBJ2-5, reads EPEVTQTPSHQVTQMGQEVILRCVPISNHLYFYWYRQILGQKVEFLVSFYNNEISEKSEIFDDQFSVERPDGSNFTLKIRSTKLEDSAMYFCASSEQRGETQYFGPGTRLLVL.

The CDR3 DNA is TGTGCCAGCAGCTTAGTGGACACAAGTTTATGGCGGAATGAGCAGTTCTTC. Protein sequence: CASSLVDTSLWRNEQFF. The chain links TRBV7-8 to TRBJ2-1, with D perhaps TRBD1 (5 bases). The length of the CDR3 is 17 residues. V lost 1 base, J lost 7 bases, and 20 bases lay in between. Germline-derived CDR1 and CDR2 are SGHVS and FQNEAQ.

The rearrangement uses TRBV7-9 and TRBJ1-1, with a possible D match to TRBD1 (5 bases). Germline values: CDR1 SEHNR, CDR2 FQNEAQ (reference sequence). The CDR3 totals 15 residues. V was pared by 2 bases and J by 3 bases, with 13 bases between. CDR3 in DNA: TGTGCCAGCAGCTTAAGCTCGGCAGGGTACACTGAAGCTTTCTTT. This codes for CASSLSSAGYTEAFF. The complete variable domain, with remaining parts taken from reference TRBV7-9 and TRBJ1-1, reads DTGVSQNPRHKITKRGQNVTFRCDPISEHNRLYWYRQTLGQGPEFLTYFQNEAQLEKSRLLSDRFSAERPKGSFSTLEIQRTEQGDSAMYLCASSLSSAGYTEAFFGQGTRLTVV.